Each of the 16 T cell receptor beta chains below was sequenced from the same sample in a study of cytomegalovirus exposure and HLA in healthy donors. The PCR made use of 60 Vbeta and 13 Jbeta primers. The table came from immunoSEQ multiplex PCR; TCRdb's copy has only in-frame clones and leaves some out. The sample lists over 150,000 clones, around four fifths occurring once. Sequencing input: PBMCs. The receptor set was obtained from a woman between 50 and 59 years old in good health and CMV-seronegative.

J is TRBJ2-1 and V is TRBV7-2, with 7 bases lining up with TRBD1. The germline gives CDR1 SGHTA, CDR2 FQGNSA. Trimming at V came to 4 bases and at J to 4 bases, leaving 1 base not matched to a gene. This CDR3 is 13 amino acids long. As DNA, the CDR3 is TGTGCCAGCAGCTGGGGACAGTACAATGAGCAGTTCTTC. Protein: CASSWGQYNEQFF.

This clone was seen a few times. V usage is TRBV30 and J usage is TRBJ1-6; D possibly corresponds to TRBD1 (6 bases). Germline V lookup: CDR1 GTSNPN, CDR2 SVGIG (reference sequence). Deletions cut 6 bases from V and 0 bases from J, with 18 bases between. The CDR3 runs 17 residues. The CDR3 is CACPRDTPSSYNSPLHF. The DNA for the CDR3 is TGTGCCTGCCCCCGGGACACCCCGAGCTCCTATAATTCACCCCTCCACTTT.

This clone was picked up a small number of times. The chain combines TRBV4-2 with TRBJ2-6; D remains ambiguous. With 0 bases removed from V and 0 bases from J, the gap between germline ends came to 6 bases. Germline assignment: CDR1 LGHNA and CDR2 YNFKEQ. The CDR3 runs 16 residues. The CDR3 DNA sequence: TGTGCCAGCAGCCAAGATCGGAGCTCTGGGGCCAACGTCCTGACTTTC. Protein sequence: CASSQDRSSGANVLTF.

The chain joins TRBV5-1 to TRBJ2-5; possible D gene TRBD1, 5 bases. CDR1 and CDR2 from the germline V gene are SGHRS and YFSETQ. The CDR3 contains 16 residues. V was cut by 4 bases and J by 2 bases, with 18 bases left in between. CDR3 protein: CASSPTFGRAQETQYF. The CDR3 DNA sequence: TGCGCCAGCAGCCCCACTTTTGGCAGGGCACAAGAGACCCAGTACTTC.

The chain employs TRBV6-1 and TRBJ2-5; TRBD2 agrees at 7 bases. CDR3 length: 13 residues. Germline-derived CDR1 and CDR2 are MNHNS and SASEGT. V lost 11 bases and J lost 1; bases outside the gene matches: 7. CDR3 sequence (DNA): TGTGCCGCCCAGGGAGGGCTCCAAGAGACCCAGTACTTC. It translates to CAAQGGLQETQYF.

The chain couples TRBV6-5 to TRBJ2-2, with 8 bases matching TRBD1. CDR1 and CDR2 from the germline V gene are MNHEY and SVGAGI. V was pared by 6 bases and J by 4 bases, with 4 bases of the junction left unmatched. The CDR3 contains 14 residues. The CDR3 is CASSRGQVTGELFF. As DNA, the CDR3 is TGTGCCAGCAGCAGGGGGCAGGTCACCGGGGAGCTGTTTTTT.

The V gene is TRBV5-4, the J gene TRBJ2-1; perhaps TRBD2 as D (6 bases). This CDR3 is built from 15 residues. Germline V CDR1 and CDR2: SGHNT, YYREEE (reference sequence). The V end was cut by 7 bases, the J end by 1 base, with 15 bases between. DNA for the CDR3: TGTGCCAGCCATCCCGGGACTGCGTCCTACAATGAGCAGTTCTTC. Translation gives CASHPGTASYNEQFF.

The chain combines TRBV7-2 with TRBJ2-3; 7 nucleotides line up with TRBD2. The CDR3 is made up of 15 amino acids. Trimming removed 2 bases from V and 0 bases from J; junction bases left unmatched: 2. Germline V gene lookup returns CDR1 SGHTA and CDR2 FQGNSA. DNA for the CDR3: TGTGCCAGCAGCTTATGGGAGGGAAGCACAGATACGCAGTATTTT. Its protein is CASSLWEGSTDTQYF.

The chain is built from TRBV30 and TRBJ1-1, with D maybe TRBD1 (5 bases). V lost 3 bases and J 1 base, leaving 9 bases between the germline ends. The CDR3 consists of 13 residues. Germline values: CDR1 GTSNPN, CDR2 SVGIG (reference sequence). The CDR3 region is CAWSNGQNTEAFF. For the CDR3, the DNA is TGTGCCTGGAGCAACGGACAGAACACTGAAGCTTTCTTT.

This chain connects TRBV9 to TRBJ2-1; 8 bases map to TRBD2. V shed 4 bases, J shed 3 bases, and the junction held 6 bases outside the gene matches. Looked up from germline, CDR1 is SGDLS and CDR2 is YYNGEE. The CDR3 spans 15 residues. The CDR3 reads CASSRSSGGYNEQFF. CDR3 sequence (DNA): TGTGCCAGCAGCCGTTCCAGCGGGGGCTACAATGAGCAGTTCTTC.

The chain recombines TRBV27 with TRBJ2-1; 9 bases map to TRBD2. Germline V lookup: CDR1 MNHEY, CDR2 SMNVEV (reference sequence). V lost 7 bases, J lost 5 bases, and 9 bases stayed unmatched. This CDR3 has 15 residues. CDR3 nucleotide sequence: TGTGCCAGCAATCGGGGACTAGCAGGACACAATGAGCAGTTCTTC. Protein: CASNRGLAGHNEQFF.

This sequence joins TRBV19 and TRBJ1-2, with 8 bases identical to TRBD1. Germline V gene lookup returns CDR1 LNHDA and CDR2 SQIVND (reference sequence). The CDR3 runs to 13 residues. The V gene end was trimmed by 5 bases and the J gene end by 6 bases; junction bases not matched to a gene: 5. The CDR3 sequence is CASSQTGEDGYTF. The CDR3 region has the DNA TGTGCCAGTAGTCAGACAGGGGAAGATGGCTACACCTTC.

The CDR3 DNA reads TGTGCCACTTCGCGGTATAGCGGGAGTCCCTACGAGCAGTACTTC. It is translated as CATSRYSGSPYEQYF. The chain uses TRBV19 and TRBJ2-7; 9 positions match TRBD2. Germline values: CDR1 LNHDA, CDR2 SQIVND (reference sequence). This CDR3 is built from 15 residues. With V trimmed by 10 bases and J by 2 bases, 12 bases remained unmatched.

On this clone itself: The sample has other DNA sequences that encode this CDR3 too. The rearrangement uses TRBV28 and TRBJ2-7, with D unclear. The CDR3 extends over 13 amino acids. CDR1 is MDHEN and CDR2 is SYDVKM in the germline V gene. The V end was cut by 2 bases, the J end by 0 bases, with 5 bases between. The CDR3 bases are TGTGCCAGCAGTTTAAGCCCCTCCTACGAGCAGTACTTC. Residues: CASSLSPSYEQYF.

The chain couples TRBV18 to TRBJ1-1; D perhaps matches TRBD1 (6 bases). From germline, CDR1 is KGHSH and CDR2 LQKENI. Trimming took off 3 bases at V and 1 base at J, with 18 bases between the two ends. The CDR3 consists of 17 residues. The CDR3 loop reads CASSPRGSGQANTEAFF. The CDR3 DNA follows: TGTGCCAGCTCACCCAGGGGATCAGGGCAGGCGAACACTGAAGCTTTCTTT.

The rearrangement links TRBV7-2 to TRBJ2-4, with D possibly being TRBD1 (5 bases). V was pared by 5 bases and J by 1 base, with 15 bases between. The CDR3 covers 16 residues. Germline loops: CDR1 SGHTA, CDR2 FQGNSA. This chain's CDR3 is CASSRTGPPAKNIQYF. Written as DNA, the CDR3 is TGTGCCAGCAGCCGAACAGGACCTCCGGCCAAAAACATTCAGTACTTC.